These T cell receptor beta chains were read from a single sample in a study of blood T cell repertoires in COVID-19. Generated by immunoSEQ multiplex PCR, the TCRdb table keeps only in-frame clones and is missing some. This sample has a few hundred thousand clones; 65% to 85% occur once, and the top ten carry roughly 14%. The sequencing sample was made of peripheral blood. The receptors come from an older person with COVID-19, enrolled during active disease. Both conserved end residues are part of each CDR3. Fields, in order: D gene, J gene, V gene, CDR3 protein. The D gene is left open where the match is weak.

D gene: TRBD1
J gene: TRBJ2-2
V gene: TRBV7-6
CDR3 protein: CASSLGQGNAGELFF

D gene: TRBD1
J gene: TRBJ1-5
V gene: TRBV27
CDR3 protein: CASRPGGTGVQPQHF

D gene: TRBD2
J gene: TRBJ2-5
V gene: TRBV5-1
CDR3 protein: CASREAGGPQTQYF

D gene: -
J gene: TRBJ1-4
V gene: TRBV21-1
CDR3 protein: CASSKARSRAQREKLFF

D gene: TRBD1
J gene: TRBJ1-4
V gene: TRBV4-3
CDR3 protein: CASSADRESYEKLFF

D gene: TRBD2
J gene: TRBJ2-7
V gene: TRBV11-2
CDR3 protein: CASSLASLAATYEQYF

D gene: -
J gene: TRBJ1-6
V gene: TRBV28
CDR3 protein: CASSTDSSYNSPLHF

D gene: -
J gene: TRBJ1-5
V gene: TRBV5-4
CDR3 protein: CASSFGGSNQPQHF

D gene: TRBD2
J gene: TRBJ2-2
V gene: TRBV24-1
CDR3 protein: CATSDSGGARTGELFF

D gene: -
J gene: TRBJ2-3
V gene: TRBV6-2/TRBV6-3
CDR3 protein: CASSRLRTDTQYF

D gene: -
J gene: TRBJ2-2
V gene: TRBV12-5
CDR3 protein: CASGSSWDTVNTGELFF

D gene: -
J gene: TRBJ2-7
V gene: TRBV28
CDR3 protein: CASSLVPRLYEQYF

D gene: TRBD1
J gene: TRBJ2-7
V gene: TRBV28
CDR3 protein: CASSGQGGAYEQYF

D gene: -
J gene: TRBJ1-1
V gene: TRBV2
CDR3 protein: CASSAASGGAEAFF

D gene: -
J gene: TRBJ2-5
V gene: TRBV15
CDR3 protein: CATSRDPIRGGTQYF

D gene: -
J gene: TRBJ2-3
V gene: TRBV29-1
CDR3 protein: CSVRQDHSTDTQYF

D gene: -
J gene: TRBJ1-1
V gene: TRBV7-6
CDR3 protein: CASSSLNPGAATEAFF

D gene: -
J gene: TRBJ1-1
V gene: TRBV28
CDR3 protein: CASSLSGEMTEAFF

D gene: -
J gene: TRBJ1-5
V gene: TRBV5-6
CDR3 protein: CASSLAGDSNQPQHF

D gene: TRBD1
J gene: TRBJ1-6
V gene: TRBV9
CDR3 protein: CASSPGQGSSPLHF

D gene: -
J gene: TRBJ1-2
V gene: TRBV28
CDR3 protein: CASSLGQLGDGYTF

D gene: TRBD2
J gene: TRBJ2-7
V gene: TRBV27
CDR3 protein: CASKAGGIPYEQYF

D gene: -
J gene: TRBJ2-5
V gene: TRBV11-2
CDR3 protein: CASSLDGQIQETQYF

D gene: TRBD1
J gene: TRBJ2-7
V gene: TRBV5-1
CDR3 protein: CASSRDSPYEQYF

D gene: -
J gene: TRBJ1-5
V gene: TRBV30
CDR3 protein: CAWRPGGSNQPQHF

D gene: -
J gene: TRBJ2-3
V gene: TRBV24-1
CDR3 protein: CATSDLQGGLIDTQYF

D gene: -
J gene: TRBJ1-3
V gene: TRBV2
CDR3 protein: CASSTWGPGISGNTIYF

D gene: -
J gene: TRBJ1-3
V gene: TRBV19
CDR3 protein: CASSIEAGSGRNTIYF

D gene: -
J gene: TRBJ2-7
V gene: TRBV6-1
CDR3 protein: CASSDLFRVEQYF

D gene: TRBD2
J gene: TRBJ2-7
V gene: TRBV29-1
CDR3 protein: CSANPGTSGYEQYF

D gene: TRBD1
J gene: TRBJ2-7
V gene: TRBV14
CDR3 protein: CASSQVPGQGSSGEDYEQYF

D gene: TRBD2
J gene: TRBJ2-1
V gene: TRBV28
CDR3 protein: CASSLMTSGVDEQFF

D gene: TRBD2
J gene: TRBJ2-7
V gene: TRBV9
CDR3 protein: CASSPSGGDWEQYF

D gene: TRBD2
J gene: TRBJ2-1
V gene: TRBV5-8
CDR3 protein: CASSLGGTSEQFF

D gene: TRBD2
J gene: TRBJ2-1
V gene: TRBV28
CDR3 protein: CASRASGGGQYNEQFF

D gene: -
J gene: TRBJ2-2
V gene: TRBV24-1
CDR3 protein: CATSGRKGVAGELFF

D gene: TRBD2
J gene: TRBJ2-1
V gene: TRBV19
CDR3 protein: CASSQTSGRPNEQFF

D gene: TRBD1
J gene: TRBJ1-4
V gene: TRBV6-5
CDR3 protein: CASSFRTGGEKLFF

D gene: -
J gene: TRBJ1-2
V gene: TRBV3-1/TRBV3-2
CDR3 protein: CASSHRDYGYTF

D gene: -
J gene: TRBJ1-2
V gene: TRBV30
CDR3 protein: CAWTGGNYGYTF

D gene: -
J gene: TRBJ2-7
V gene: TRBV2
CDR3 protein: CASQPPRRSSYEQYF

D gene: -
J gene: TRBJ2-2
V gene: TRBV5-4
CDR3 protein: CASSLDSVAAGELFF

D gene: TRBD2
J gene: TRBJ2-5
V gene: TRBV5-6
CDR3 protein: CASRVAASGGEETQYF

D gene: -
J gene: TRBJ2-3
V gene: TRBV19
CDR3 protein: CASSRLATSTDTQYF

D gene: -
J gene: TRBJ2-2
V gene: TRBV6-5
CDR3 protein: CASRGSANTGELFF

D gene: -
J gene: TRBJ2-7
V gene: TRBV30
CDR3 protein: CAWSSTQQTRPYEQYF

D gene: TRBD2
J gene: TRBJ2-7
V gene: TRBV7-3
CDR3 protein: CASSLRSGGRYEQYF

D gene: -
J gene: TRBJ2-2
V gene: TRBV19
CDR3 protein: CASSIEGLANTGELFF

D gene: -
J gene: TRBJ1-1
V gene: TRBV6-5
CDR3 protein: CASSNPQGEAFF

D gene: -
J gene: TRBJ2-4
V gene: TRBV19
CDR3 protein: CASSPSRGLAKNIQYF

D gene: -
J gene: TRBJ1-2
V gene: TRBV3-1/TRBV3-2
CDR3 protein: CASTHLGGGSYGYTF

D gene: TRBD2
J gene: TRBJ2-7
V gene: TRBV29-1
CDR3 protein: CSVGLAPSSYEQYF

D gene: -
J gene: TRBJ2-7
V gene: TRBV3-1/TRBV3-2
CDR3 protein: CASSPDFKAGEQYF

D gene: TRBD2
J gene: TRBJ2-5
V gene: TRBV18
CDR3 protein: CASSLLAIQETQYF

D gene: TRBD2
J gene: TRBJ2-7
V gene: TRBV4-3
CDR3 protein: CASSQDSSSGAYSYEQYF

D gene: -
J gene: TRBJ2-2
V gene: TRBV19
CDR3 protein: CASPSGTVWYTGELFF

D gene: -
J gene: TRBJ2-1
V gene: TRBV5-1
CDR3 protein: CASSRDKSSYNEQFF

D gene: TRBD1
J gene: TRBJ1-1
V gene: TRBV5-1
CDR3 protein: CASSFRTGGASTEAFF

D gene: -
J gene: TRBJ1-6
V gene: TRBV7-2
CDR3 protein: CASSLGGGQTSPLHF

D gene: -
J gene: TRBJ2-6
V gene: TRBV5-1
CDR3 protein: CASSLSGAGANVLTF